This T cell receptor beta chain was observed in a study of a mutant IDH1 vaccine in newly diagnosed glioma. For the study at large: Treated patients, 62.5% male and roughly 40% female, averaged roughly 40 years of age. Former treatment meant radiotherapy, temozolomide, or both; the majority had gotten both. General study results and limits: Of the patients, 80% to 95% had vaccine-induced immune responses.

Profiling relied on immunoSEQ multiplex PCR, and the TCRdb table lists in-frame clones only, not all of them. The table has about 54,000 clones, about four fifths seen once. Sample time point: baseline, week 1 (first vaccination visit). Treatment: pre-vaccination baseline after standard-of-care therapy. Donor tumors were new WHO grade 3 or 4 IDH1-mutant, ATRX-lost astrocytomas. Notes on this clone: The target antigen is unknown.

The CDR3 runs to 17 residues. Trimming removed 5 bases from V and 3 bases from J, with 22 bases in between. Germline loops: CDR1 SEHNR, CDR2 FQNEAQ (reference sequence). The sample consisted of PBMCs, taken from a glioma patient treated with radiotherapy, temozolomide or both. This receptor was identified in a man aged 18-30 years with glioma. The gene calls are TRBV7-9 and TRBJ1-1; maybe TRBD1 (5 bases). CDR3 protein: CASSGQGPRSTYTEAFF. The CDR3 nucleotides read TGTGCCAGCAGCGGCCAGGGCCCGAGGAGTACTTACACTGAAGCTTTCTTT.